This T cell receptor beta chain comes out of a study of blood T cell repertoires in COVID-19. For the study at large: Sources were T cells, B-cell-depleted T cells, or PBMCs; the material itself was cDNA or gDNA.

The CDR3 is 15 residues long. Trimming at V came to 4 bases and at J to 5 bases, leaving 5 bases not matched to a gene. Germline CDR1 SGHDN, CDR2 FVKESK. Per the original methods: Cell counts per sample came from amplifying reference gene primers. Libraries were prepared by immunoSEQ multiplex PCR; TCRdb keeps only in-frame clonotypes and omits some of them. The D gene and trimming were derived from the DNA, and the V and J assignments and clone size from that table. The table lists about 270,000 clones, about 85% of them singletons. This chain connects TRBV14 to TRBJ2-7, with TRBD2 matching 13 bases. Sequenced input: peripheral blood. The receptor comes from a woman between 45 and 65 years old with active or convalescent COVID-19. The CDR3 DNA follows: TGTGCCAGCAGCCGTCGACTAGCGGGAGGACACGAGCAGTACTTC. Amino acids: CASSRRLAGGHEQYF.